The 26 T cell receptor beta chains reported below all come from one sample, sequenced in a study of shared clonotypes between healthy human individuals. This table comes from immunoSEQ multiplex PCR, and its TCRdb copy is limited to in-frame clones, with some not included. The sample has over 2 million clones; 95% are singletons. The specimen sequenced was naive CD4+ T cells sorted from blood. Regarding subset: CD45RA+ positively selected. These receptors were taken from a man between 18 and 35 years old in good health.

The CDR3 region is CASSPGLAGTDEQFF. The CDR3 DNA follows: TGTGCCAGCAGCCCGGGACTAGCGGGAACGGATGAGCAGTTCTTC. This chain joins TRBV5-8 and TRBJ2-1; 13 nucleotides line up with TRBD2. In germline, CDR1 is SGHTS, CDR2 YDEGEE. J gave up 8 bases and V 4 bases, and 6 bases lay outside the gene matches. This CDR3 is built from 15 residues.

The chain recombines TRBV10-3 with TRBJ1-2; D call uncertain. There are 16 residues in the CDR3. V gave up 3 bases and J gave up 4 bases, with 18 bases separating them. Germline V lookup: CDR1 ENHRY, CDR2 SYGVKD. The CDR3 DNA reads TGTGCCATCAGTGATGGGGTACGCGCACAGAGCTATGGCTACACCTTC. Its protein is CAISDGVRAQSYGYTF.

V and J are TRBV6-1 and TRBJ1-2, with 7 bases fitting TRBD1. V was pared by 10 bases and J by 3 bases, with 11 bases of the junction left unmatched. The CDR3 is 14 residues long. Germline values: CDR1 MNHNS, CDR2 SASEGT. The CDR3 DNA follows: TGTGCCACCGCGGAAGGGGGCGCGGACTATGGCTACACCTTC. Protein: CATAEGGADYGYTF.

V gene TRBV29-1 combines with J gene TRBJ2-3; tentative D call: TRBD2 (5 bases). V shed 0 bases and J shed 5 bases, with 9 bases lying between them. The V gene's germline CDR1 is SQVTM and CDR2 ANQGSEA. This CDR3 is 13 amino acids long. The CDR3 nucleotides are TGCAGCGTTGAAGATCGCCGGGGAGATACGCAGTATTTT. This encodes CSVEDRRGDTQYF.

V gene TRBV6-5 combines with J gene TRBJ2-7, with TRBD1 matching 10 bases. Germline CDR1 reads MNHEY; CDR2 reads SVGAGI. The CDR3 extends over 14 amino acids. V was pared by 6 bases and J by 3 bases, with 5 bases of the junction left unmatched. DNA for the CDR3: TGTGCCAGCAGCCTAAGGACAGGGGGCTACGAGCAGTACTTC. The encoded protein is CASSLRTGGYEQYF.

This chain connects TRBV2 to TRBJ1-2; D is unclear. Germline V gene sequence: CDR1 SNHLY, CDR2 FYNNEI. The ends were cut back, 0 bases at V and 4 bases at J, with 9 bases in the middle. The CDR3 loop spans 14 amino acids. As DNA, the CDR3 is TGTGCCAGCAGTGAAGCTTCCAGGACCTATGGCTACACCTTC. As protein: CASSEASRTYGYTF.

The genes are TRBV5-4 and TRBJ2-2; D ambiguous. The CDR3 contains 16 residues. CDR1 is SGHNT and CDR2 is YYREEE in the germline V gene (reference sequence). The germline V and J ends were trimmed by 0 bases and 1 base, with 10 bases remaining between them. CDR3 in amino acids: CASSLEYGLNTGELFF. The CDR3 DNA reads TGTGCCAGCAGCTTGGAATATGGCTTGAACACCGGGGAGCTGTTTTTT. Full variable domain (rest looked up from reference TRBV5-4 and TRBJ2-2): ETGVTQSPTHLIKTRGQQVTLRCSSQSGHNTVSWYQQALGQGPQFIFQYYREEENGRGNFPPRFSGLQFPNYSSELNVNALELDDSALYLCASSLEYGLNTGELFFGEGSRLTVL.

This chain uses TRBV1 with TRBJ1-2; the table gives TRBD1 as D, unverified against the DNA. TRBV1 corresponds to a pseudogene. The CDR3 is made up of 12 amino acids. In nucleotides, the CDR3 is TGCACCAGCAGCCTGGGGCACAAGGGCTACACCTTC. It encodes CTSSLGHKGYTF.

On this clone itself: The identical CDR3 is also encoded by other nucleotide sequences in the sample. The V call is TRBV7-2, the J call TRBJ2-7, with 7 bases lining up with TRBD2. This CDR3 is built from 14 residues. With V trimmed by 5 bases and J by 1 base, 5 bases remained unmatched. Looked up from germline, CDR1 is SGHTA and CDR2 is FQGNSA. The CDR3 protein is CASSLRGGSYEQYF. CDR3 sequence (DNA): TGTGCCAGCAGCCTCCGCGGGGGTTCCTACGAGCAGTACTTC.

This rearrangement joins TRBV5-1 to TRBJ2-7; possible D gene TRBD1, 5 bases. In germline, CDR1 is SGHRS, CDR2 YFSETQ. There are 15 residues in the CDR3. The V gene lost 0 bases and the J gene lost 5 bases, with 15 bases spanning the gap. The CDR3 bases are TGCGCCAGCAGCTTGGGTAGCCAAGGGGCCGACGAGCAGTACTTC. Its protein is CASSLGSQGADEQYF.

The rearrangement joins TRBV7-2 to TRBJ2-1; a possible D gene is TRBD2 (6 bases). Germline V gene data show CDR1 as SGHTA and CDR2 as FQGNSA. Deletions cut 5 bases from V and 5 bases from J, with 19 bases between. The CDR3 is 16 residues long. The CDR3 DNA sequence: TGTGCCAGCAGCCTTTACCCCGGGACTCTGAACAATGAGCAGTTCTTC. Amino acids: CASSLYPGTLNNEQFF.

The J gene is TRBJ1-1, the V gene TRBV6-5, with D tentatively TRBD1 (5 bases). Germline V gene lookup returns CDR1 MNHEY and CDR2 SVGAGI. V dropped 7 bases and J dropped 3 bases, with 12 bases sitting between them. This CDR3 spans 13 amino acids. This chain's CDR3 is CASTRGPHTEAFF. DNA for the CDR3: TGTGCCAGCACCCGGGGACCGCACACTGAAGCTTTCTTT.

The chain recombines TRBV2 with TRBJ1-5; perhaps TRBD1 as D (5 bases). Germline values: CDR1 SNHLY, CDR2 FYNNEI. The CDR3 length is 14 residues. V was cut by 4 bases and J by 4 bases, with 11 bases left in between. The CDR3 loop is CASSVEGTNQPQHF. The DNA for the CDR3 is TGTGCCAGCAGTGTCGAGGGGACTAATCAGCCCCAGCATTTT.

The genes are TRBV29-1 and TRBJ2-1; 7 bases fit TRBD2. This CDR3 is built from 11 residues. Germline CDR1 is SQVTM and CDR2 is ANQGSEA. After removal of 5 bases from V and 9 bases from J, the junction contained 4 bases not matched to a gene. The CDR3 bases are TGCAGCGTTTCCACTAGCGTTGAGCAGTTCTTC. This encodes CSVSTSVEQFF.

The chain uses TRBV6-1 and TRBJ2-3; perhaps TRBD2 as D (6 bases). Germline V lookup: CDR1 MNHNS, CDR2 SASEGT. The length of the CDR3 is 16 residues. The V and J ends lost 4 bases and 9 bases respectively, with 23 bases between them. The CDR3 sequence: CASSVGTPQIMSTQYF. In DNA form, the CDR3 reads TGTGCCAGCAGTGTGGGGACTCCTCAAATCATGAGCACGCAGTATTTT.

The chain joins TRBV30 to TRBJ2-7, with D perhaps matching TRBD1 or TRBD2 (5 bases each). The CDR3 has 14 amino acids. The V gene's germline CDR1 is GTSNPN and CDR2 SVGIG (reference sequence). The germline V and J ends were trimmed by 0 bases and 3 bases, with 12 bases remaining between them. The CDR3: CAWSVGPRGYEQYF. The CDR3 nucleotides read TGTGCCTGGAGTGTGGGGCCCCGGGGCTACGAGCAGTACTTC.

This chain uses TRBV9 with TRBJ2-4, with TRBD2 matching over 10 bases. This CDR3 is 16 amino acids long. The germline V gene encodes CDR1 SGDLS and CDR2 YYNGEE. Losses at the gene ends were 4 bases for V and 5 bases for J; bases not matched to a gene: 9. DNA of the CDR3: TGTGCCAGCAGCCCCGGGACTAGCGTAGGCCAAAACATTCAGTACTTC. Its protein is CASSPGTSVGQNIQYF.

V usage is TRBV2 and J usage is TRBJ1-1; maybe TRBD1 (5 bases). The V gene lost 7 bases and the J gene lost 8 bases, with 20 bases spanning the gap. Per the germline V gene, CDR1 is SNHLY and CDR2 is FYNNEI. The length of the CDR3 is 14 residues. The CDR3 loop is CASTRTSTGAEAFF. DNA for the CDR3: TGTGCCAGCACCAGAACGTCGACCGGGGCCGAAGCTTTCTTT.

The V gene is TRBV4-1, the J gene TRBJ2-1, with D perhaps assigned TRBD1 or TRBD2 (5 bases each). Germline CDR1 MGHRA, CDR2 YSYEKL. The CDR3 runs to 15 residues. V was clipped by 0 bases and J by 6 bases, with 12 bases between them. CDR3 DNA: TGCGCCAGCAGCCAAGACGGAGGAGACAGCAATGAGCAGTTCTTC. Translated, it gives CASSQDGGDSNEQFF.

The chain couples TRBV11-2 to TRBJ1-4; 10 bases map to TRBD1. This CDR3 is built from 14 residues. Germline V gene sequence: CDR1 SGHAT, CDR2 FQNNGV. V was clipped by 5 bases and J by 8 bases; unmatched bases: 5. The CDR3: CASSPGQGEEKLFF. Written as DNA, the CDR3 is TGTGCCAGCAGCCCCGGACAGGGGGAGGAAAAACTGTTTTTT. The variable domain in full, completed from reference TRBV11-2 and TRBJ1-4, reads EAGVAQSPRYKIIEKRQSVAFWCNPISGHATLYWYQQILGQGPKLLIQFQNNGVVDDSQLPKDRFSAERLKGVDSTLKIQPAKLEDSAVYLCASSPGQGEEKLFFGSGTQLSVL.

This clone occurred a few times. The chain recombines TRBV4-1 with TRBJ1-6; TRBD1 aligns across 8 bases. The J segment lost 8 bases and the V segment lost 1 base, leaving 1 base of the junction unmatched. Germline V CDR1 and CDR2: MGHRA, YSYEKL. The CDR3 loop spans 14 amino acids. The chain's CDR3 is CASSQVDRDSPLHF. The CDR3 DNA reads as TGCGCCAGCAGCCAAGTGGACAGGGATTCACCCCTCCACTTT.

The rearrangement uses TRBV14 and TRBJ2-7; D is possibly TRBD1 (5 bases). CDR1 and CDR2 from the germline V gene are SGHDN and FVKESK. The CDR3 runs 18 residues. The V end lost 1 base, the J end lost 0 bases, and 19 bases lay between the germline ends. This CDR3 reads CASSQVLIEDISSYEQYF. CDR3 coding DNA: TGTGCCAGCAGCCAAGTTCTTATCGAGGACATAAGCTCCTACGAGCAGTACTTC.

The J gene is TRBJ1-2, the V gene TRBV6-5; a possible D gene is TRBD1 (5 bases). This CDR3 contains 14 residues. V was clipped by 7 bases and J by 6 bases, with 18 bases between them. Germline V gene lookup returns CDR1 MNHEY and CDR2 SVGAGI. CDR3 sequence (DNA): TGTGCCAGCAACCGGGGACCCCCGGGACATGGCTACACCTTC. Amino acids: CASNRGPPGHGYTF.

The chain links TRBV18 to TRBJ1-2; unclear D gene. Germline-derived CDR1 and CDR2 are KGHSH and LQKENI. Deletions cut 1 base from V and 2 bases from J, with 8 bases between. The CDR3 spans 14 residues. In DNA, the CDR3 is TGTGCCAGCTCACCACGAACGGAGAACTATGGCTACACCTTC. Its protein product is CASSPRTENYGYTF.

This chain connects TRBV2 to TRBJ1-4; D is unresolved. Germline V gene data show CDR1 as SNHLY and CDR2 as FYNNEI. V lost 4 bases and J lost 0, with 6 bases in between. The CDR3 consists of 14 residues. The CDR3 DNA reads TGTGCCAGCAGTGTAAAGGCAACTAATGAAAAACTGTTTTTT. It is translated as CASSVKATNEKLFF.

The V call is TRBV7-9, the J call TRBJ2-7; 9 positions agree with TRBD1. Germline CDR1 is SEHNR and CDR2 is FQNEAQ (reference sequence). This CDR3 is built from 15 residues. Trimming took 1 base from V and 4 from J; bases not matched to a gene: 5. DNA for the CDR3: TGTGCCAGCAGCTTAGGGACAGGGGCTGATTACGAGCAGTACTTC. It is translated as CASSLGTGADYEQYF.